A single sample gave rise to the 18 T cell receptor beta chains below, sequenced in a study of blood T cell repertoires in COVID-19. The method was immunoSEQ multiplex PCR; TCRdb's version includes in-frame clones alone and lacks a portion of them. The data hold 100,000 or so clones, with approximately 90% observed a single time. Sample: peripheral blood. Receptors originate from a human donor with acute or convalescent COVID-19. The donor label of this sample is uncertain.

The chain joins TRBV19 to TRBJ1-4, with D perhaps TRBD1 (5 bases). Germline values: CDR1 LNHDA, CDR2 SQIVND (reference sequence). The CDR3 has 15 amino acids. The V end was cut by 3 bases, the J end by 7 bases, with 15 bases between. CDR3 DNA sequence: TGTGCCAGTAGTATGGGACTGAAGGGTCGTGAAAAACTGTTTTTT. Residues: CASSMGLKGREKLFF.

This clone was seen a few times. The V and J genes are TRBV5-6 and TRBJ1-2; D perhaps matches TRBD1 (5 bases). The CDR3 is 12 amino acids. V gave up 3 bases and J gave up 9 bases, with 12 bases separating them. Germline V gene sequence: CDR1 SGHDT, CDR2 YYEEEE. The CDR3 protein is CASSSGTVSYTF. The DNA of the CDR3 is TGTGCCAGCAGCTCCGGGACTGTTAGCTACACCTTC. The full variable domain, completed using reference TRBV5-6 and TRBJ1-2, is DAGVTQSPTHLIKTRGQQVTLRCSPKSGHDTVSWYQQALGQGPQFIFQYYEEEERQRGNFPDRFSGHQFPNYSSELNVNALLLGDSALYLCASSSGTVSYTFGSGTRLTVV.

This rearrangement joins TRBV27 to TRBJ2-7, with TRBD1 matching over 9 bases. Germline V lookup: CDR1 MNHEY, CDR2 SMNVEV (reference sequence). The CDR3 is made up of 15 amino acids. The ends lost 0 bases at V and 2 bases at J; junction bases unmatched: 2. The CDR3 protein is CASSLSGQGPYEQYF. The CDR3 DNA follows: TGTGCCAGCAGTTTATCGGGACAGGGACCCTACGAGCAGTACTTC.

This clone came up once. V and J are TRBV18 and TRBJ1-6, with no clear D. Germline V gene lookup returns CDR1 KGHSH and CDR2 LQKENI. V gave up 0 bases and J gave up 10 bases, with 10 bases separating them. CDR3 length: 14 residues. Here the CDR3 reads CASSPPGVESPLHF. CDR3 nucleotide sequence: TGTGCCAGCTCACCACCAGGAGTAGAATCACCCCTCCACTTT.

The chain has TRBV10-3 and TRBJ1-1; D possibly corresponds to TRBD1 (6 bases). Trimming took 9 bases from V and 0 from J, leaving 11 bases between them. The V gene's germline CDR1 is ENHRY and CDR2 SYGVKD. The CDR3 is made up of 13 amino acids. CDR3 in DNA: TGTGCCATTCTGGGGGCTTTGAACACTGAAGCTTTCTTT. Its protein product is CAILGALNTEAFF.

The chain uses TRBV28 and TRBJ1-1; 7 bases are a match to TRBD1. The ends lost 5 bases at V and 1 base at J; junction bases unmatched: 4. CDR3 length: 14 residues. In germline, CDR1 is MDHEN, CDR2 SYDVKM. The CDR3 loop is CASSGTARNTEAFF. Written as DNA, the CDR3 is TGTGCCAGCAGTGGGACAGCGCGGAACACTGAAGCTTTCTTT.

This chain connects TRBV7-2 to TRBJ2-1, with D unresolved. The V end lost 1 base, the J end lost 4 bases, and 11 bases lay between the germline ends. CDR1 is SGHTA, CDR2 FQGNSA, per germline. The CDR3 runs to 15 residues. In nucleotides, the CDR3 is TGTGCCAGCAGCTTAGATCGGCAGGATTACAATGAGCAGTTCTTC. As protein: CASSLDRQDYNEQFF.

The table lists this clone with a count of one. This chain joins TRBV7-5 and TRBJ1-5; the table assigns TRBD1, which was not confirmed against the DNA. TRBV7-5 is marked as a pseudogene. The CDR3 loop spans 20 amino acids. CDR3 nucleotides: TGTGTCAGAAGCTCTAGAGGGGGACAGCTCTCCTCGGGATACAATCAGCCCCAGCATTTT. Its translation is CVRSSRGGQLSSGYNQPQHF.

The J gene is TRBJ1-2, the V gene TRBV2; D might be TRBD1 (6 bases). CDR3 size: 14 residues. Germline assignment: CDR1 SNHLY and CDR2 FYNNEI. The V gene lost 4 bases and the J gene lost 2 bases, with 11 bases spanning the gap. The CDR3: CASSGRGTNYGYTF. In DNA, the CDR3 is TGTGCCAGCAGTGGAAGGGGGACCAACTATGGCTACACCTTC.

The chain employs TRBV29-1 and TRBJ1-5, with 8 bases that match TRBD1. Germline V lookup: CDR1 SQVTM, CDR2 ANQGSEA. V trimming: 8 bases; J trimming: 6 bases; junction bases outside the gene matches: 12. This CDR3 is 14 amino acids long. The CDR3 sequence is CSTLDRASGQPQHF. CDR3 nucleotides: TGCAGCACCCTGGACAGGGCGTCTGGTCAGCCCCAGCATTTT.

The chain has TRBV19 and TRBJ1-6, with D unresolved. CDR1 and CDR2 from the germline V gene are LNHDA and SQIVND (reference sequence). This CDR3 contains 16 residues. Trimming cost V 4 bases and J 7 bases, with 17 bases left between them. In DNA, the CDR3 is TGTGCCAGTAGTACCTCGGACTCTCCCCTAAATTCACCCCTCCACTTT. Translating it yields CASSTSDSPLNSPLHF.

CDR3 in amino acids: CASSIGPPGYEQYF. Here the CDR3 DNA reads TGCGCCAGCAGCATCGGGCCGCCGGGGTACGAGCAGTACTTC. The V call is TRBV5-1, the J call TRBJ2-7; a possible D gene is TRBD2 (5 bases). The length of the CDR3 is 14 residues. Germline values: CDR1 SGHRS, CDR2 YFSETQ. Trimming left V 4 bases short and J 4 bases short, with 15 bases between.

V is TRBV2 and J is TRBJ1-4; D is undetermined. The CDR3 contains 15 residues. V lost 3 bases, J lost 0 bases, and 8 bases lay in between. In germline, CDR1 is SNHLY, CDR2 FYNNEI. In DNA, the CDR3 is TGTGCCAGCAGTGATCCGGGATCAACTAATGAAAAACTGTTTTTT. It translates to CASSDPGSTNEKLFF. Full variable domain (rest looked up from reference TRBV2 and TRBJ1-4): EPEVTQTPSHQVTQMGQEVILRCVPISNHLYFYWYRQILGQKVEFLVSFYNNEISEKSEIFDDQFSVERPDGSNFTLKIRSTKLEDSAMYFCASSDPGSTNEKLFFGSGTQLSVL.

This clone occurred once. The genes are TRBV5-1 and TRBJ1-2; no clear D. The germline V and J ends were trimmed by 0 bases and 1 base, with 4 bases remaining between them. Germline V gene data show CDR1 as SGHRS and CDR2 as YFSETQ. The CDR3 spans 13 residues. DNA of the CDR3: TGCGCCAGCAGCTTGGACAGTAACTATGGCTACACCTTC. Amino acids: CASSLDSNYGYTF. Variable domain in full (rest from reference TRBV5-1 and TRBJ1-2): KAGVTQTPRYLIKTRGQQVTLSCSPISGHRSVSWYQQTPGQGLQFLFEYFSETQRNKGNFPGRFSGRQFSNSRSEMNVSTLELGDSALYLCASSLDSNYGYTFGSGTRLTVV.

This chain uses TRBV7-2 with TRBJ1-3; D gene uncertain. This CDR3 comprises 12 residues. Trimming took 5 bases from V and 11 from J, leaving 13 bases between them. The germline V gene encodes CDR1 SGHTA and CDR2 FQGNSA. The CDR3 DNA sequence: TGTGCCAGCAGCCCCCCATTCGGAGCCATATATTTT. Translation gives CASSPPFGAIYF.

This clone was seen a handful of times. The chain employs TRBV2 and TRBJ1-5; TRBD1 is a possible D gene (6 bases). CDR1 is SNHLY, CDR2 FYNNEI, per germline. The V and J ends lost 8 bases and 1 base respectively, with 15 bases between them. CDR3 length: 15 residues. The CDR3 here is CASSGTYVSNQPQHF. In DNA form, the CDR3 reads TGTGCCAGCTCGGGGACATATGTGAGCAATCAGCCCCAGCATTTT.

The chain joins TRBV11-2 to TRBJ2-3; D perhaps matches TRBD2 (6 bases). Trimming shortened V by 1 base and J by 6 bases, and 14 bases separated the two germline ends. This CDR3 spans 15 amino acids. CDR1 and CDR2 from the germline V gene are SGHAT and FQNNGV. The CDR3: CASSLGRREGDTQYF. CDR3 nucleotides: TGTGCCAGCAGCTTAGGTCGGCGGGAAGGGGATACGCAGTATTTT.

This chain joins TRBV28 and TRBJ1-1; no firm D call. The CDR3 is made up of 14 amino acids. The V end lost 6 bases, the J end lost 0 bases, and 11 bases lay between the germline ends. CDR1 and CDR2 from the germline V gene are MDHEN and SYDVKM. CDR3 residues: CASRAGIMNTEAFF. As DNA, the CDR3 is TGTGCCAGCAGGGCAGGTATTATGAACACTGAAGCTTTCTTT.